Listed here are 5 T cell receptor beta chains from one sample, sequenced in a study of blood T cell repertoires in COVID-19. The method was immunoSEQ multiplex PCR; TCRdb's version includes in-frame clones alone and lacks a portion of them. The profile shows some 200,000 clones, around 84% of them singletons. The material sequenced was peripheral blood. The receptor set was obtained from a woman of 80 years or more with active or convalescent COVID-19.

This clone has only a few counts. The chain has TRBV7-2 and TRBJ1-5, with no clear D. The CDR3 is made up of 14 amino acids. V was pared by 2 bases and J by 6 bases, with 11 bases between. Germline lookup yields CDR1 SGHTA and CDR2 FQGNSA. CDR3 coding DNA: TGTGCCAGCAGCTTATCAGTGTCCAGTCAGCCCCAGCATTTT. Residues: CASSLSVSSQPQHF.

This chain joins TRBV3-1 (or the pseudogene TRBV3-2) and TRBJ1-6, with TRBD1 matching over 8 bases. The junction had 4 bases not matched to a gene; V was cut back by 5 bases and J by 7 bases. In germline, CDR1 is LGHDT, CDR2 YNNKEL (reference sequence). The CDR3 runs to 14 residues. The CDR3 reads CASSVDRGNSPLHF. For the CDR3, the DNA is TGTGCCAGCAGCGTCGACAGGGGAAATTCACCCCTCCACTTT.

Points on this clone: The sample contains more than one DNA sequence encoding this CDR3. The CDR3 reads CASSLGQGNEKLFF. The CDR3 bases are TGCGCCAGCAGCCTGGGACAGGGAAATGAAAAACTGTTTTTT. The chain joins TRBV5-1 to TRBJ1-4; 9 bases fit TRBD1. CDR1 and CDR2 (germline): SGHRS, YFSETQ. The CDR3 totals 14 residues. J gave up 5 bases and V 4 bases, and 3 bases lay outside the gene matches.

The chain is built from TRBV11-3 and TRBJ1-1; D not resolved. The CDR3 is 13 residues long. Per the germline V gene, CDR1 is SGHNT and CDR2 is YENEEA. Trimming shortened V by 0 bases and J by 4 bases, and 6 bases separated the two germline ends. For the CDR3, the DNA is TGTGCCAGCAGCTTAGATCGAGGCACTGAAGCTTTCTTT. This sequence encodes CASSLDRGTEAFF.

The rearrangement uses TRBV7-8 and TRBJ2-2; TRBD2 matches 12 bases. Germline V gene lookup returns CDR1 SGHVS and CDR2 FQNEAQ. J was trimmed by 2 bases and V by 4 bases; bases with no gene match: 11. This CDR3 is 19 amino acids long. CDR3 bases: TGTGCCAGCAGCTCAGGCCTTACTAGCGGGGGGCGCAACACCGGGGAGCTGTTTTTT. The encoded protein is CASSSGLTSGGRNTGELFF. The complete variable domain, with remaining parts taken from reference TRBV7-8 and TRBJ2-2, reads GAGVSQSPRYKVAKRGQDVALRCDPISGHVSLFWYQQALGQGPEFLTYFQNEAQLDKSGLPSDRFFAERPEGSVSTLKIQRTQQEDSAVYLCASSSGLTSGGRNTGELFFGEGSRLTVL.